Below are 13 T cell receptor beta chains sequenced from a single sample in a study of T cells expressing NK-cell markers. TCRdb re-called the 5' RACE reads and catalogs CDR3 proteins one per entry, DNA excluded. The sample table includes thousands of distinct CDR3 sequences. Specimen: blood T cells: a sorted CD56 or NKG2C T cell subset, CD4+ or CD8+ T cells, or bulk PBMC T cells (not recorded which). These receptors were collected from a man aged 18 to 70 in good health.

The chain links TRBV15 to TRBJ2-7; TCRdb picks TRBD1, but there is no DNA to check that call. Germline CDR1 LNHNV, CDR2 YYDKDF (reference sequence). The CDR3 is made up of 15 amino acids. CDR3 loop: CATSSGTGPSYEQYF.

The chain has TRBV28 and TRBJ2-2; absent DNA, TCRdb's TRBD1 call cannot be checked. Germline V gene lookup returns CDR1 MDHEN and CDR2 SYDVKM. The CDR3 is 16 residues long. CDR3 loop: CASHRNSDSHTGELFF. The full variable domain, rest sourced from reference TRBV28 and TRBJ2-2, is DVKVTQSSRYLVKRTGEKVFLECVQDMDHENMFWYRQDPGLGLRLIYFSYDVKMKEKGDIPEGYSVSREKKERFSLILESASTNQTSMYLCASHRNSDSHTGELFFGEGSRLTVL.

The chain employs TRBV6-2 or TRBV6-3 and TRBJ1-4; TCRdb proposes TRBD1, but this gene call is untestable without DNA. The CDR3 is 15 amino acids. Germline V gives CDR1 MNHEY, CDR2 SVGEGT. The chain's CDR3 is CASSSRGEGHEKLFF.

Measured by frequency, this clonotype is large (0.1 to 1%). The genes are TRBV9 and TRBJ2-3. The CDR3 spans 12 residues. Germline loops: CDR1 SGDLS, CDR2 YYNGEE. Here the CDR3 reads CASSLRTDTQYF.

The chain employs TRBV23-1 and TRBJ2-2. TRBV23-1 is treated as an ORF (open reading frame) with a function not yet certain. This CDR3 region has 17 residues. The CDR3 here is CASSQIEGCVTPGSCFF.

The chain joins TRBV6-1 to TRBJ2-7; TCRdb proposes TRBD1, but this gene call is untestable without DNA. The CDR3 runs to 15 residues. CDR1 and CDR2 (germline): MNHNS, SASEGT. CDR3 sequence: CASSEVGQGSYEQYF.

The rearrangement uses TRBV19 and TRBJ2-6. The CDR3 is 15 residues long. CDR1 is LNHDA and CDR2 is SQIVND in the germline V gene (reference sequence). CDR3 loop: CASRSDSSGANVLTF.

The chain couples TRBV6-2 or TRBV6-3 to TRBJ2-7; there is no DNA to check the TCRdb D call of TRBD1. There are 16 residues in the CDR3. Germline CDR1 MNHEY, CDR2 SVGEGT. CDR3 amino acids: CASRPLGGQKGDEQYF.

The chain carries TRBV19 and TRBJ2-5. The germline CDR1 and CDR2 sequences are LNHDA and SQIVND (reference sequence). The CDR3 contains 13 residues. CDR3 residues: CASSIDDQETQYF. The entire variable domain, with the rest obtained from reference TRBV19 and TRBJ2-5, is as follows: DGGITQSPKYLFRKEGQNVTLSCEQNLNHDAMYWYRQDPGQGLRLIYYSQIVNDFQKGDIAEGYSVSREKKESFPLTVTSAQKNPTAFYLCASSIDDQETQYFGPGTRLLVL.

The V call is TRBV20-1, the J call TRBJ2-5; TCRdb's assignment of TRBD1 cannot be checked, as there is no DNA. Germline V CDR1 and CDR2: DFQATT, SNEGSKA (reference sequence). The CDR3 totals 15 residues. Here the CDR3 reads CSARDEDSQQETQYF.

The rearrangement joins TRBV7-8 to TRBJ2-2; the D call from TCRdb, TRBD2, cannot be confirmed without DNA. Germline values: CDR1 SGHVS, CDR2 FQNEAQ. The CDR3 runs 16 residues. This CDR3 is CASRAARWRGAGELFF.

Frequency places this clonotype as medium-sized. CDR3 loop: CSARGETGGDSGELFF. The rearrangement joins TRBV20-1 to TRBJ2-2; TCRdb names TRBD1, which stays unverified in the absence of DNA. There are 16 residues in the CDR3. Germline V gene lookup returns CDR1 DFQATT and CDR2 SNEGSKA (reference sequence).

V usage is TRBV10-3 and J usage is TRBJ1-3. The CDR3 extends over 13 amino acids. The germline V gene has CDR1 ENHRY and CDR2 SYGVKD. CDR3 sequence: CAISAVSLNTIYF.